These T cell receptor beta chains were read from a single sample in a study of blood T cell repertoires in COVID-19. Libraries were prepared by immunoSEQ multiplex PCR; TCRdb keeps only in-frame clonotypes and omits some of them. The sample includes 150,000 to 200,000 clones, roughly nine tenths seen only once; the top ten take around 0.76%. The sample consisted of peripheral blood. These receptors were taken from a woman aged 70-85 years with acute or convalescent COVID-19. Each CDR3 is given with its conserved first and last residue. D genes are given only for firm matches. A row's size may be missing; if present it is once, few, many or a size class.

V gene: TRBV10-3; J gene: TRBJ1-1; clone size: -; D gene: -; CDR3 protein: CAISFKGDTEAFF; CDR3 DNA: TGTGCCATCAGTTTCAAAGGAGACACTGAAGCTTTCTTT
V gene: TRBV3-1/TRBV3-2; J gene: TRBJ2-7; clone size: -; D gene: -; CDR3 protein: CASSPHCSYEQYF; CDR3 DNA: TGTGCCAGCAGCCCCCACTGCTCCTACGAGCAGTACTTC
V gene: TRBV28; J gene: TRBJ2-2; clone size: -; D gene: TRBD2; CDR3 protein: CASSAIAGATGELFF; CDR3 DNA: TGTGCCAGCAGTGCCATAGCGGGAGCAACCGGGGAGCTGTTTTTT
V gene: TRBV19; J gene: TRBJ2-1; clone size: -; D gene: TRBD2; CDR3 protein: CASSSPFGGSSHEQFF; CDR3 DNA: TGTGCCAGTAGTTCCCCCTTTGGCGGGAGTTCGCATGAGCAGTTCTTC
V gene: TRBV7-2; J gene: TRBJ2-5; clone size: -; D gene: -; CDR3 protein: CASSLARPRERETQYF; CDR3 DNA: TGTGCCAGCAGCTTAGCACGGCCAAGGGAGAGGGAGACCCAGTACTTC
V gene: TRBV24-1; J gene: TRBJ2-2; clone size: -; D gene: TRBD1; CDR3 protein: CATRGDSDTGELFF; CDR3 DNA: TGTGCCACCAGAGGGGACAGTGACACCGGGGAGCTGTTTTTT
V gene: TRBV2; J gene: TRBJ2-7; clone size: -; D gene: TRBD2; CDR3 protein: CASSVRTSGAEQYF; CDR3 DNA: TGTGCCAGCAGTGTAAGGACTAGCGGCGCCGAGCAGTACTTC
V gene: TRBV4-2; J gene: TRBJ2-7; clone size: -; D gene: TRBD2; CDR3 protein: CASSQDLAGGREQYF; CDR3 DNA: TGTGCCAGCAGCCAAGATTTAGCGGGAGGCCGCGAGCAGTACTTC
V gene: TRBV9; J gene: TRBJ1-2; clone size: -; D gene: -; CDR3 protein: CASSGLARGNYGYTF; CDR3 DNA: TGTGCCAGCAGCGGTTTAGCCAGGGGAAACTATGGCTACACCTTC
V gene: TRBV18; J gene: TRBJ1-2; clone size: -; D gene: TRBD1; CDR3 protein: CASSPIGQGESYTF; CDR3 DNA: TGTGCCAGCTCACCTATCGGACAGGGTGAAAGCTACACCTTC
V gene: TRBV3-1/TRBV3-2; J gene: TRBJ2-5; clone size: -; D gene: TRBD2; CDR3 protein: CASSQSLAGQETQYF; CDR3 DNA: TGTGCCAGCAGCCAGTCACTAGCGGGACAAGAGACCCAGTACTTC
V gene: TRBV5-4; J gene: TRBJ2-1; clone size: few; D gene: -; CDR3 protein: CASSLDYEQFF; CDR3 DNA: TGTGCCAGCAGCTTGGACTATGAGCAGTTCTTC
V gene: TRBV2; J gene: TRBJ1-2; clone size: -; D gene: TRBD1; CDR3 protein: CASSEEGRGASGVYGYTF; CDR3 DNA: TGTGCCAGCAGTGAAGAGGGCAGGGGGGCCTCTGGGGTATACGGCTACACCTTC
V gene: TRBV19; J gene: TRBJ2-5; clone size: once; D gene: -; CDR3 protein: CASSRAGKETQYF; CDR3 DNA: TGTGCCAGTAGTAGAGCAGGGAAAGAGACCCAGTACTTC
V gene: TRBV19; J gene: TRBJ2-3; clone size: -; D gene: TRBD2; CDR3 protein: CASSTSGASTDTQYF; CDR3 DNA: TGTGCCAGTAGTACTAGCGGGGCTAGCACAGATACGCAGTATTTT
V gene: TRBV5-8; J gene: TRBJ2-7; clone size: -; D gene: -; CDR3 protein: CASSLARGQYF; CDR3 DNA: TGTGCCAGCAGCTTGGCCCGGGGGCAGTACTTC
V gene: TRBV5-4; J gene: TRBJ2-1; clone size: -; D gene: -; CDR3 protein: CASSLGGPTSTYNEQFF; CDR3 DNA: TGTGCCAGCAGCTTGGGGGGCCCGACAAGCACTTACAATGAGCAGTTCTTC
V gene: TRBV5-1; J gene: TRBJ1-1; clone size: -; D gene: -; CDR3 protein: CASSLAGVSKAFF; CDR3 DNA: TGCGCCAGCAGCTTAGCAGGGGTATCTAAAGCTTTCTTT
V gene: TRBV11-3; J gene: TRBJ2-5; clone size: few; D gene: -; CDR3 protein: CASSLGTEAETQYF; CDR3 DNA: TGTGCCAGCAGCTTAGGGACAGAAGCGGAGACCCAGTACTTC
V gene: TRBV18; J gene: TRBJ2-3; clone size: -; D gene: -; CDR3 protein: CASSPLRSTDTQYF; CDR3 DNA: TGTGCCAGCTCACCACTTCGGTCCACAGATACGCAGTATTTT
V gene: TRBV2; J gene: TRBJ1-5; clone size: -; D gene: TRBD1; CDR3 protein: CASSGQGDQPQHF; CDR3 DNA: TGTGCCAGCAGTGGACAGGGTGACCAGCCCCAGCATTTT
V gene: TRBV2; J gene: TRBJ1-2; clone size: -; D gene: TRBD1; CDR3 protein: CASSELRGAGYTF; CDR3 DNA: TGTGCCAGCAGTGAACTCAGGGGGGCAGGCTACACCTTC
V gene: TRBV5-6; J gene: TRBJ1-5; clone size: once; D gene: TRBD1; CDR3 protein: CASSRTGVIGNQPQHF; CDR3 DNA: TGTGCCAGCAGCAGGACAGGGGTCATAGGCAATCAGCCCCAGCATTTT
V gene: TRBV10-1; J gene: TRBJ2-6; clone size: once; D gene: -; CDR3 protein: CASSGSGANVLTF; CDR3 DNA: TGCGCCAGCTCCGGCTCTGGGGCCAACGTCCTGACTTTC